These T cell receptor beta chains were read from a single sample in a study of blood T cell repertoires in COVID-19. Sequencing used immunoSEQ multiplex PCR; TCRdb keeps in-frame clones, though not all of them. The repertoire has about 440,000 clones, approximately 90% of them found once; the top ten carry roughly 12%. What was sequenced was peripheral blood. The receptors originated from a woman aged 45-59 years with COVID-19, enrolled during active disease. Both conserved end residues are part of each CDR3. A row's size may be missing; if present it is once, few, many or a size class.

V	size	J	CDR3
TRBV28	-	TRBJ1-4	CASVANEKLFF
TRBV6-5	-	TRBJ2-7	CASSYSKYSTPYEQYF
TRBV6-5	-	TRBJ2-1	CASRSKPFSYNEQFF
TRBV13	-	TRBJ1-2	CASSLRDRGPIYGYTF
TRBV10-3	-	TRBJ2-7	CAISNTNGLAGGSYEQYF
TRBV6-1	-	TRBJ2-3	CASSEAGGYGSDTQYF
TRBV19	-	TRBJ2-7	CASSLRGSYEQYF
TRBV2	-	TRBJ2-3	CASSPTPGTKITDTQYF
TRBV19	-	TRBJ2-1	CASSSLLEALVYEQFF
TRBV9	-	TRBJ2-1	CASSVRPSDEQFF
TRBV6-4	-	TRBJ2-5	CASSPPLLAGGLYQETQYF
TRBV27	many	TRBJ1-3	CASSLGGLGNTIYF
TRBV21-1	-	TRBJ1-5	CASTTKGGNQPQHF
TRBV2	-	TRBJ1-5	CASSEDRVWNQPQHF
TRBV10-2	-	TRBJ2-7	CASSRLAGGPVTYEQYF
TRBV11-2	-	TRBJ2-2	CASSSVGGNTGELFF
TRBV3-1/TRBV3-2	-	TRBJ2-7	CASSQAGENYEQYF
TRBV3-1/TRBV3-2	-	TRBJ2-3	CASSVESRGWDTQYF
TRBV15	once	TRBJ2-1	CATSRGRAAEKQFF
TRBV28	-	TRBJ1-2	CASSFAGKSYTF
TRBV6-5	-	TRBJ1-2	CASTPGGAGYGYTF
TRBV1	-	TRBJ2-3	CTSSHTKDRNTDTQYF
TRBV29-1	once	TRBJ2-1	CSVRTSSYNEQFF
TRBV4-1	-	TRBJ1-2	CASSQDQGHGQYGYTF
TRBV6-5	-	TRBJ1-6	CASSKTGWPLHF
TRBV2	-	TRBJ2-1	CASSPYNEQFF
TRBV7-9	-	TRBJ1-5	CASSLGVQGAKHF
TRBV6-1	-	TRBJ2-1	CASSEYGGGNNEQFF
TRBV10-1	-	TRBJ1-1	CASSESPGQRNTEAFF
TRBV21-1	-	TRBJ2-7	CASSKVGGYEQYF
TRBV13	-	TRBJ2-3	CASSFPGTDTQYF
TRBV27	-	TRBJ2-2	CASSPGHYTGELFF
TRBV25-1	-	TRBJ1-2	CASSGTGVGYTF
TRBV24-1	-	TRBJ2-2	CATSDLTGQGIVNTGELFF
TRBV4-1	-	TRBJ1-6	CASSQGRYTRVNSPLHF
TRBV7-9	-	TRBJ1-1	CASSPGQGHTEAFF
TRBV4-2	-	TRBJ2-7	CASSHEEGLAVGEQYF
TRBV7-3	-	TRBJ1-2	CASSLAGRGSRGYGYTF
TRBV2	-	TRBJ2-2	CASSLFGDSTGELFF
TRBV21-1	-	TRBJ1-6	CASSPRDRANSPLHF
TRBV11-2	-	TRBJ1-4	CASSLGGGRNEKLFF
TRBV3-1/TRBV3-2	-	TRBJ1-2	CASSPGAYGYTF
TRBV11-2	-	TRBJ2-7	CASSLEVSSYEQYF
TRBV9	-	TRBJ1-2	CASSVGQGDYGYTF
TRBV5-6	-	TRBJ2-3	CASSLTSGVDTQYF
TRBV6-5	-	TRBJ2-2	CASRTLAGDTGELFF
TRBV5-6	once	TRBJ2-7	CASSLGLLTYEQYF
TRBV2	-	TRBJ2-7	CASSARTGFSYEQYF
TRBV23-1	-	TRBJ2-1	CASLRRGEQFF
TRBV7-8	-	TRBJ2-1	CASSGQPTSGGDSYNEQFF
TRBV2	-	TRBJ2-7	CASGANSYEQYF
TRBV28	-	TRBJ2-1	CASRTSGEGGNNEQFF
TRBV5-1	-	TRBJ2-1	CASSFRQGISYNEQFF
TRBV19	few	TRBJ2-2	CATSTGDTTGELFF
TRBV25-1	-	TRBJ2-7	CASSDFGGLYEQYF
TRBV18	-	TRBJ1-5	CASSQEGPSNQPQHF
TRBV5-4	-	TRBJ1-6	CASSPDRVRPNSPLHF